These 23 T cell receptor beta chains came from one sample sequenced in a study of cytomegalovirus exposure and HLA in healthy donors. Amplification used 60 Vbeta primers and 13 Jbeta primers. Some clones are missing from TCRdb's copy, which holds only in-frame ones; the method was immunoSEQ multiplex PCR. The table includes around 53,000 clones, roughly 73% detected once. Sequencing input: PBMCs. The receptor source for this set is a man between 18 and 35 years old in good health and CMV-seronegative.

The gene calls are TRBV30 and TRBJ2-3, with a possible D match to TRBD2 (7 bases). Between the trimmed V and J ends, which lost 4 bases and 6 bases, there was a span of 17 bases. Germline V gene data show CDR1 as GTSNPN and CDR2 as SVGIG (reference sequence). The CDR3 sequence is 14 residues long. CDR3 protein: CAWTQGGRGDTQYF. The CDR3 bases are TGTGCCTGGACCCAAGGAGGGAGGGGGGATACGCAGTATTTT.

This clone appeared a few times. This chain links TRBV11-1 with TRBJ2-3; TRBD2 matches at 10 bases. This CDR3 comprises 15 residues. With 3 bases clipped from V and 5 bases from J, the junction kept 5 bases outside the gene matches. Germline CDR1 and CDR2: SGHAT and FQDESV (reference sequence). The CDR3 DNA sequence: TGTGCCAGCAGCTTGCGTAGACTAGCGGGAGATACGCAGTATTTT. This codes for CASSLRRLAGDTQYF.

This rearrangement joins TRBV4-3 to TRBJ2-7; 9 bases agree with TRBD2. With 4 bases clipped from V and 4 bases from J, the junction kept 14 bases outside the gene matches. The CDR3 sequence is 17 residues long. Germline V gives CDR1 LGHNA, CDR2 YSLEER. This chain's CDR3 is CASSPRSPAGGRYEQYF. In DNA form, the CDR3 reads TGCGCCAGCAGCCCAAGAAGCCCAGCGGGAGGTCGGTACGAGCAGTACTTC.

This chain links TRBV29-1 with TRBJ2-3, with TRBD1 matching 9 bases. The CDR3 length is 16 residues. V lost 3 bases to trimming and J lost 3 bases; unmatched junction nucleotides: 10. Germline-derived CDR1 and CDR2 are SQVTM and ANQGSEA. The CDR3 protein is CSVEYPETGGTDTQYF. CDR3 bases: TGCAGCGTTGAGTATCCCGAGACAGGGGGAACAGATACGCAGTATTTT.

The chain carries TRBV5-1 and TRBJ2-7, with 8 bases that match TRBD1. V gave up 3 bases and J gave up 0 bases; unmatched junction bases: 2. The CDR3 is made up of 14 amino acids. CDR1 is SGHRS, CDR2 YFSETQ, per germline. The CDR3 loop reads CASSWTGNSYEQYF. CDR3 sequence (DNA): TGCGCCAGCAGCTGGACAGGGAACTCCTACGAGCAGTACTTC.

The chain uses TRBV7-8 and TRBJ2-7; 8 bases agree with TRBD1. Germline V CDR1 and CDR2: SGHVS, FQNEAQ. J lost 6 bases, V lost 2 bases, and 6 bases had no gene match. The CDR3 consists of 14 residues. For the CDR3, the DNA is TGTGCCAGCAGCTTATCCCACGGACAGGGCGAGCAGTACTTC. This sequence encodes CASSLSHGQGEQYF.

The chain has TRBV14 and TRBJ2-5, with 8 bases identical to TRBD2. V lost 8 bases to trimming and J lost 4 bases; unmatched junction nucleotides: 6. The CDR3 consists of 13 residues. CDR1 and CDR2 (germline): SGHDN, FVKESK. CDR3 amino acids: CASRGGYGETQYF. In DNA, the CDR3 is TGTGCCAGCCGGGGGGGCTATGGAGAGACCCAGTACTTC.

In its sample, this clone was seen a few times. The chain employs TRBV28 and TRBJ1-6; the D gene is possibly TRBD1 (5 bases). The length of the CDR3 is 12 residues. CDR1 is MDHEN and CDR2 is SYDVKM in the germline V gene. V lost 8 bases and J lost 14, with 16 bases in between. CDR3 nucleotides: TGTGCCAGCGTTCAGCCCCGGGGGACCCTCCACTTT. As protein: CASVQPRGTLHF.

This chain connects TRBV10-3 to TRBJ1-5; D is uncertain. CDR1 ENHRY and CDR2 SYGVKD come from the germline V gene. V was pared by 4 bases and J by 6 bases, with 10 bases between. The CDR3 sequence is 13 residues long. CDR3 sequence: CAISGPEGQPQHF. CDR3 DNA: TGTGCCATCAGTGGACCCGAGGGTCAGCCCCAGCATTTT.

This clone has more than one count but fewer than ten. The chain carries TRBV29-1 and TRBJ2-1; D not certain. Trimming removed 2 bases at V and 0 bases at J, with 11 bases between. The germline V gene encodes CDR1 SQVTM and CDR2 ANQGSEA. CDR3 length equals 15 residues. This CDR3 reads CSVEPPASSYNEQFF. The CDR3 DNA is TGCAGCGTTGAACCCCCAGCTAGCTCCTACAATGAGCAGTTCTTC.

V gene TRBV7-8 combines with J gene TRBJ2-5, with TRBD1 identical over 7 bases. Trimming at V came to 1 base and at J to 5 bases, leaving 4 bases not matched to a gene. CDR3 length equals 14 residues. From germline, CDR1 is SGHVS and CDR2 FQNEAQ. The CDR3 DNA follows: TGTGCCAGCAGCTTAGACAGGGGCTCGGAGACCCAGTACTTC. Translating gives CASSLDRGSETQYF.

The chain combines TRBV6-1 with TRBJ1-1; a weak D match, TRBD1 (6 bases). The germline V and J ends were trimmed by 7 bases and 1 base, with 13 bases remaining between them. In germline, CDR1 is MNHNS, CDR2 SASEGT. The CDR3 covers 14 residues. Here the CDR3 reads CASMTGTRNTEAFF. Written as DNA, the CDR3 is TGTGCCAGCATGACCGGGACAAGGAACACTGAAGCTTTCTTT.

The chain couples TRBV10-3 to TRBJ2-3; D might be TRBD2 (5 bases). CDR1 and CDR2 from the germline V gene are ENHRY and SYGVKD. There are 15 residues in the CDR3. Trimming cost V 4 bases and J 1 base, with 12 bases left between them. The CDR3 sequence is CAISVIALGTDTQYF. In nucleotides, the CDR3 is TGTGCCATCAGTGTTATAGCGTTGGGCACAGATACGCAGTATTTT.

CDR3 bases: TGTGCCAGTAGTAGGACAGCTGTCAGCCTTGGCTACACCTTC. This sequence encodes CASSRTAVSLGYTF. The chain couples TRBV19 to TRBJ1-2; D perhaps matches TRBD1 (6 bases). The germline V gene encodes CDR1 LNHDA and CDR2 SQIVND (reference sequence). V was clipped by 4 bases and J by 7 bases, with 16 bases between them. The CDR3 contains 14 residues.

CDR3 sequence reads: CASSSGQGRWWGYTF. The CDR3 DNA sequence: TGTGCCAGCAGCTCTGGACAGGGGCGGTGGTGGGGCTACACCTTC. This chain links TRBV11-2 with TRBJ1-2, with 9 bases aligning to TRBD1. Germline values: CDR1 SGHAT, CDR2 FQNNGV. J gave up 8 bases and V 4 bases, and 11 bases lay outside the gene matches. CDR3 size: 15 residues.

This chain uses TRBV18 with TRBJ1-1; 7 bases are shared with TRBD1. The CDR3 sequence is 14 residues long. Germline trimming cut 4 bases from V and 1 base from J; bases unmatched to any gene: 3. The germline V gene has CDR1 KGHSH and CDR2 LQKENI. In nucleotides, the CDR3 is TGTGCCAGCTCACGCGGGACAGCGAACACTGAAGCTTTCTTT. It codes for CASSRGTANTEAFF.

This clone was seen once. The chain carries TRBV25-1 and TRBJ2-7; D uncertain. This CDR3 comprises 14 residues. Germline V gene sequence: CDR1 MGHDK, CDR2 SYGVNS. V was pared by 5 bases and J by 5 bases, with 16 bases between. CDR3 sequence (DNA): TGTGCCAGCAGTCAGCTACCCTTAGACAACGAGCAGTACTTC. Amino acid sequence: CASSQLPLDNEQYF.

The gene calls are TRBV6-1 and TRBJ1-6; TRBD1 matches at 7 bases. This CDR3 is 15 amino acids long. After removal of 5 bases from V and 7 bases from J, the junction contained 8 bases not matched to a gene. CDR1 and CDR2 (germline): MNHNS, SASEGT. CDR3 sequence: CASSNMAGGNSPLHF. DNA of the CDR3: TGTGCCAGCAGTAATATGGCAGGGGGGAATTCACCCCTCCACTTT.

The rearrangement joins TRBV11-1 to TRBJ1-1, with TRBD1 matching over 7 bases. In germline, CDR1 is SGHAT, CDR2 FQDESV (reference sequence). V lost 3 bases to trimming and J lost 1 base; unmatched junction nucleotides: 2. The CDR3 covers 14 residues. CDR3 nucleotide sequence: TGTGCCAGCAGCTTTGGACAGGCGAACACTGAAGCTTTCTTT. It specifies CASSFGQANTEAFF. Looking up the rest from reference TRBV11-1 and TRBJ1-1 gives the full variable domain: EAEVAQSPRYKITEKSQAVAFWCDPISGHATLYWYRQILGQGPELLVQFQDESVVDDSQLPKDRFSAERLKGVDSTLKIQPAELGDSAMYLCASSFGQANTEAFFGQGTRLTVV.

The chain links TRBV7-2 to TRBJ1-1; TRBD1 is a possible D gene (5 bases). The germline gives CDR1 SGHTA, CDR2 FQGNSA. Trimming shortened V by 1 base and J by 4 bases, and 7 bases separated the two germline ends. The CDR3 contains 13 residues. CDR3 residues: CASSLVQVTEAFF. DNA of the CDR3: TGTGCCAGCAGCTTAGTACAGGTCACTGAAGCTTTCTTT. The whole variable domain, filled in from reference TRBV7-2 and TRBJ1-1, reads GAGVSQSPSNKVTEKGKDVELRCDPISGHTALYWYRQSLGQGLEFLIYFQGNSAPDKSGLPSDRFSAERTGGSVSTLTIQRTQQEDSAVYLCASSLVQVTEAFFGQGTRLTVV.

The genes are TRBV6-5 and TRBJ2-7, with D perhaps TRBD1 (5 bases). Trimming removed 11 bases at V and 4 bases at J, with 18 bases between. The CDR3 has 13 amino acids. Germline loops: CDR1 MNHEY, CDR2 SVGAGI. The CDR3 is CASTLGVGYEQYF. The CDR3 nucleotides read TGTGCCTCAACCCTAGGGGTCGGTTACGAGCAGTACTTC.

The chain has TRBV10-3 and TRBJ1-5; D might be TRBD1 (6 bases). Germline V lookup: CDR1 ENHRY, CDR2 SYGVKD. Trimming cost V 3 bases and J 1 base, with 10 bases left between them. CDR3 length equals 15 residues. The CDR3 sequence: CAISESGTSNQPQHF. The CDR3 region has the DNA TGTGCCATCAGTGAATCCGGGACAAGCAATCAGCCCCAGCATTTT.

The genes are TRBV7-9 and TRBJ1-6; D call uncertain. The germline V gene has CDR1 SEHNR and CDR2 FQNEAQ (reference sequence). The CDR3 totals 13 residues. V was trimmed by 6 bases and J by 7 bases, leaving 10 bases between them. Here the CDR3 DNA reads TGTGCCAGCAGTTACGCACAGAATTCACCCCTCCACTTT. Protein: CASSYAQNSPLHF.